This is a list of T cell receptor beta chains from one sample in a study of chronic HIV infection and antiretroviral therapy. TCRdb redid the calling of the 5' RACE reads with MiXCR, one entry per CDR3 protein. This table has 45,000 to 60,000 distinct CDR3 sequences, 15% to 20% appearing once. The sample was peripheral blood. These receptors all come from an adult who had HIV and had not received antiretroviral therapy, or was an uninfected healthy control (not recorded which). Both conserved end residues are part of each CDR3. D genes are given only for firm matches. Not all rows give a size; the values are once, few, many and, for expanded clones, a class.

clone_size,j_call,v_call,d_call,cdr3_aa,cdr3_nt
NA,TRBJ2-3,TRBV7-3,TRBD2,CASSLMREDRTYF,TGTGCCAGCAGCTTAATGCGGGAGGATAGAACGTATTTT
NA,TRBJ2-5,TRBV7-2,TRBD2,CASSLEVAGAMTQYF,TGTGCCAGCAGCTTAGAAGTAGCGGGAGCTATGACCCAGTACTTC
few,TRBJ2-1,TRBV28,NA,CASSSTGEFEFF,TGTGCCAGCAGTTCCACGGGCGAGTTCGAGTTCTTC
few,TRBJ2-7,TRBV2,NA,CASSDRRYEQYF,TGTGCCAGCAGTGATAGAAGGTACGAGCAGTACTTC
few,TRBJ2-1,TRBV24-1,NA,CATSGGIEQFF,TGTGCCACCAGTGGGGGGATTGAGCAGTTCTTC
few,TRBJ1-1,TRBV12-5,TRBD1,CASGLTRDRGQGDTEAFF,TGTGCTAGTGGTTTGACCCGGGACAGGGGGCAGGGGGACACTGAAGCTTTCTTT
NA,TRBJ2-7,TRBV28,TRBD1,CASSLYPGQGTINEQYF,TGTGCCAGCAGTCTCTATCCCGGACAGGGGACAATCAACGAGCAGTACTTC
few,TRBJ2-1,TRBV6-5,TRBD2,CASRGTSGLGQFF,TGTGCCAGCAGAGGGACTAGCGGGCTGGGGCAGTTCTTC
few,TRBJ1-5,TRBV29-1,TRBD1,CSVADPTGNQPQHF,TGCAGCGTTGCCGACCCGACAGGGAATCAGCCCCAGCATTTT
few,TRBJ2-5,TRBV12-3/TRBV12-4,TRBD1,CASSLGDRGETQYF,TGTGCCAGCAGTTTAGGGGACAGGGGGGAGACCCAGTACTTC
NA,TRBJ2-5,TRBV11-2,TRBD2,CASSLGPLLLAGAGETQYF,TGTGCCAGCAGCTTAGGCCCCCTCCTCCTAGCGGGGGCGGGAGAGACCCAGTACTTC
NA,TRBJ1-5,TRBV28,NA,CASSFQWEEPQHF,TGTGCCAGCAGTTTCCAGTGGGAGGAGCCCCAGCATTTT
NA,TRBJ1-1,TRBV29-1,NA,CSVALPNTEAFF,TGCAGCGTAGCCCTGCCGAACACTGAAGCTTTCTTT
NA,TRBJ2-7,TRBV28,NA,CASGLLRSPDYEQYF,TGTGCCAGCGGCCTCCTTCGTTCCCCCGACTACGAGCAGTACTTC
few,TRBJ2-5,TRBV28,NA,CASSLGGQETQYF,TGTGCCAGCAGTTTAGGTGGCCAAGAGACCCAGTACTTC
NA,TRBJ2-7,TRBV9,NA,CASIPRASGYEQYF,TGTGCCAGCATCCCCCGGGCCTCGGGGTACGAGCAGTACTTC
NA,TRBJ2-7,TRBV29-1,TRBD2,CSVVLAGALYEQYF,TGCAGCGTTGTACTAGCGGGAGCACTTTACGAGCAGTACTTC
NA,TRBJ2-1,TRBV7-9,TRBD1,CASSFPTGIREQFF,TGTGCCAGCAGCTTCCCGACAGGGATTCGTGAGCAGTTCTTC
NA,TRBJ2-5,TRBV5-1,TRBD1,CASSLFGTVQETQYF,TGCGCCAGCAGCTTGTTCGGGACAGTGCAAGAGACCCAGTACTTC
few,TRBJ2-6,TRBV7-3,TRBD1,CASSRQGHSGANVLTF,TGTGCCAGCAGCCGACAGGGCCACTCTGGGGCCAACGTCCTGACTTTC
few,TRBJ2-7,TRBV5-1,NA,CASSLGFKDEQYF,TGCGCCAGCAGCTTGGGGTTTAAGGACGAGCAGTACTTC
few,TRBJ1-2,TRBV29-1,NA,CSVEGEVYGYTF,TGCAGCGTTGAAGGGGAAGTCTATGGCTACACCTTC
NA,TRBJ2-7,TRBV21-1,NA,CASSKGFGARWYHEQYF,TGTGCCAGCAGCAAAGGATTTGGGGCCCGGTGGTACCACGAGCAGTACTTC
NA,TRBJ2-4,TRBV28,NA,CASSNAAMSAKNIQYF,TGTGCCAGCAGCAACGCGGCAATGTCGGCCAAAAACATTCAGTACTTC
few,TRBJ1-2,TRBV27,NA,CASSPRGGGGYYGYTF,TGTGCCAGCAGTCCGAGAGGAGGAGGGGGTTACTATGGCTACACCTTC
few,TRBJ2-1,TRBV7-9,NA,CASSLSPTANNEQFF,TGTGCCAGCAGCTTATCCCCCACAGCCAACAATGAGCAGTTCTTC
NA,TRBJ2-3,TRBV9,NA,CASSVDEGYTDTQYF,TGTGCCAGCAGCGTAGACGAGGGCTACACAGATACGCAGTATTTT
NA,TRBJ1-2,TRBV19,NA,CASGSTDPPRGYTF,TGTGCCAGCGGGTCTACGGACCCTCCCCGGGGCTACACCTTC
NA,TRBJ2-3,TRBV5-1,NA,CASSSYDRTDTQYF,TGCGCCAGCAGCTCCTACGACAGGACAGATACGCAGTATTTT
few,TRBJ1-1,TRBV28,NA,CASSFRVEAFF,TGTGCCAGCAGTTTCCGGGTTGAAGCTTTCTTT
NA,TRBJ2-7,TRBV7-6,NA,CASSLGRVGYEQYF,TGTGCCAGCAGCTTGGGCAGGGTTGGCTACGAGCAGTACTTC
NA,TRBJ2-3,TRBV24-1,NA,CATSGSDSRTDTQYF,TGTGCCACCAGTGGGAGTGATTCTCGCACAGATACGCAGTATTTT
NA,TRBJ2-1,TRBV5-4,TRBD2,CASSLPGLASYNEQFF,TGTGCCAGCAGCTTGCCGGGACTAGCCTCCTACAATGAGCAGTTCTTC
NA,TRBJ1-1,TRBV28,NA,CASSRDRPTEAFF,TGTGCCAGCAGCCGTGACAGGCCCACTGAAGCTTTCTTT
few,TRBJ2-7,TRBV27,TRBD2,CASSLGRGYEQYF,TGTGCCAGCAGTTTAGGGAGGGGCTACGAGCAGTACTTC
NA,TRBJ2-4,TRBV10-3,NA,CAISEGAVQARNIQYF,TGTGCCATCAGTGAGGGAGCGGTTCAAGCCAGAAACATTCAGTACTTC
NA,TRBJ2-1,TRBV7-3,TRBD2,CASSPQSGRAYNERFF,TGTGCCAGCAGTCCCCAGAGCGGGAGGGCCTACAATGAGCGGTTCTTC
few,TRBJ1-4,TRBV2,TRBD1,CASSRLPGTGGEKLFF,TGTGCCAGCAGTAGGCTTCCCGGGACAGGAGGTGAAAAACTGTTTTTT
many,TRBJ2-5,TRBV7-2,NA,CASTVGGRTAGETQYF,TGTGCCAGCACTGTAGGAGGAAGGACAGCGGGAGAGACCCAGTACTTC